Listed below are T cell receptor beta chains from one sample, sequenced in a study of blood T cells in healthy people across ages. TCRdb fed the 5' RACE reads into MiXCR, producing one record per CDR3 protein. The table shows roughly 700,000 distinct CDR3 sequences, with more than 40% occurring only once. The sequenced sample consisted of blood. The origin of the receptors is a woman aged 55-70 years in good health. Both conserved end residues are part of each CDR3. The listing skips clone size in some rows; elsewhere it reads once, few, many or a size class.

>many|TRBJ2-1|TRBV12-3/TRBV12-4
CASTQTDRKYNEQFF
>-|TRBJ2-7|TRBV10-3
CAISELAGEQYF
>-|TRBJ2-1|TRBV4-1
CASSQDASGYSYNEQFF
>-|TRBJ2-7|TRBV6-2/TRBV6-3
CASSYPSYEQYF
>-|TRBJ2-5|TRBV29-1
CSVGDPVVAGSETQYF
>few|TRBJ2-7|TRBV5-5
CASSLTGGASYEQYF
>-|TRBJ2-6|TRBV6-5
CACQDGSFSGANVLTF
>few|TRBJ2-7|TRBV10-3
CAIRPTGTSGYEQYF
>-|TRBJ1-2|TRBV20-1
CSARQGRPPYGYTF
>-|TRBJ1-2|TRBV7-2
CASSYRTGGFEVGYGYTF
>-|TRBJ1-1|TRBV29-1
CSVTKGRGGTEAFF
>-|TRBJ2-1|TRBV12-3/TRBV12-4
CASSFKGVGFF
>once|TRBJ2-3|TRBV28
CASIHSGTSTDTQYF
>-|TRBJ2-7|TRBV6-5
CASRSSQGLAFYEQYF
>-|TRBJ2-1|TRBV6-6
CASSSPGASEEQFF
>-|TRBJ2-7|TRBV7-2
CASSPGGGQYEQYF
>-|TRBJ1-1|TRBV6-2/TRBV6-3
CASSWALGVINTEAFF
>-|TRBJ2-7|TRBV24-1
CATSDRGRAAHEQYF
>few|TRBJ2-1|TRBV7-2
CASSLGTINEQFF
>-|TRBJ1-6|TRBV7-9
CASSLALGSNSPLHF
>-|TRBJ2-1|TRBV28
CATGTPRRNEQFF
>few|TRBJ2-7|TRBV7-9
CASSPLADFTYEQYF
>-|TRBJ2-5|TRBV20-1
CSEATGGQETQYF